This TCR beta chain appears in the sequencing data of a study of STAT5B mutations in CD4+ large granular lymphocyte leukemia (dated by TCRdb to between 2020 and 2023). Turning to the overall study: Among healthy controls, the CDR3 'QG' motif was associated with a particular HLA allele. The TCRbeta repertoires of CD4+ T-cell large granular lymphocyte leukemia patients were compared with the TCRbeta repertoires of healthy blood donors. Flow cytometry on FACSCanto II or FACSVerse showed that the purified fractions were more than 95% pure among lymphocytes.

Here is what the overall study found, with its caveats: The data were not HLA-matched, and the relatively small sample size could explain the higher clonality seen in CD4+ compared with CD8+ T-LGLL. Main leukemic clonotypes were private to each patient, although 25% to 30% appeared at low frequency in other patients' non-leukemic repertoires. Enrichment of TRBV06-family usage was observed among the top patient clones (8/27) relative to healthy controls (2/35). Greater clonality appeared to be present in CD4-sorted patient repertoires than in healthy CD4+ repertoires, and the difference was retained after the putative leukemic clones were removed.

The immunoSEQ assay at survey resolution was applied to genomic DNA for sequencing of TCRbeta rearrangements. Regarding the original processing steps: In the TCR sequencing data, the smallest productive clonotype frequency that could be detected was 2.59 x 10-5. Only productive TCRbeta rearrangements, defined as complete and in-frame sequences, were included in the analyses. Sample clonality was computed as Simpson clonality in the immunoSEQ Analyzer version 3.0. Clones were binned by frequency as very rare, small, medium, large (1-20%) or hyperexpanded (>20%). OLGA 1.2.3 estimated generation probabilities, VDJtools produced V-gene circos plots, VDJdb was queried for specificities, and GLIPH identified CDR3 motifs. This immuneACCESS table, as held by TCRdb, lists in-frame sequences with V and J called but not all clones. Of the missing ones, under half trace to an unresolved V gene in checked studies; the others have no known cause. V and J calls and clone size come straight from that table; D and trimming were deduced from the DNA. The sample records around 30,000 clones, about two thirds of which are singletons. The top ten clones comprise more than 0.85% of the sample.

For this clone: There is no known antigen for this receptor. Per-base quality was not reported, and no clone a single base away is much larger than it.

Buffy coats from 35 to 40 blood donors, supplied by the Finnish Red Cross blood service, were used as healthy controls. All TCR-sequenced material derived from peripheral blood: patient blood samples and healthy donor buffy coats. Ficoll-Hypaque gradient centrifugation was used to isolate peripheral blood mononuclear cells. Magnetic purification was used to isolate CD4+ cells from the buffy coats of the healthy controls. The Gentra Puregene Cell and Tissue kit was used for genomic DNA extraction, and quantification was performed on a Qubit 2.0 fluorometer. Counted from cysteine to phenylalanine, this CDR3 has 15 amino acids. Here the CDR3 DNA is all that survives: 45 bases in frame from base 1. At the junction V is shortened by 0 bases and J by 4 bases; bases outside the gene matches: 3. CDR1 and CDR2, per the germline V gene, are SGHRS and YFSETQ.

Recombination connected TRBV5-1 to TRBJ1-2; 10 bases in the middle match TRBD1. Sequencing used CD4+ T cells from blood buffy coats. This receptor was identified in a human donor in good health. CDR3 loop: CASSLEGQGVYGYTF. The DNA sequence is TGCGCCAGCAGCTTGGAAGGACAGGGGGTCTATGGCTACACCTTC.